These T cell receptor beta chains were read from a single sample in a study of technical replicates of blood from several donors. TCRdb's table, derived via immunoSEQ multiplex PCR, lists solely in-frame clones and lacks some. Of roughly 76,000 clones listed, 94% are singletons. What was sequenced was T cells isolated from PBMCs. Receptors were obtained from a human donor in good health. Both conserved end residues are part of each CDR3. D genes are given only for firm matches. Clone size is stated in some rows and not others, as once, few, many or a class when expanded.

cdr3_aa: CASILWGAGEGQPQHF
cdr3_nt: TGTGCCAGCATCCTATGGGGGGCAGGGGAGGGTCAGCCCCAGCATTTT
clone_size: NA
d_call: NA
v_call: TRBV28
j_call: TRBJ1-5

cdr3_aa: CASSAGLLGNQPQHF
cdr3_nt: TGTGCCAGCAGCGCAGGGTTATTGGGCAATCAGCCCCAGCATTTT
clone_size: NA
d_call: NA
v_call: TRBV6-6
j_call: TRBJ1-5

cdr3_aa: CASSESKITGNGYTF
cdr3_nt: TGCGCCAGCAGTGAGTCGAAGATAACAGGGAATGGCTACACCTTC
clone_size: once
d_call: NA
v_call: TRBV10-1
j_call: TRBJ1-2

cdr3_aa: CASSQVITGGAGVDTQYF
cdr3_nt: TGCGCCAGCAGCCAGGTTATCACAGGGGGCGCGGGGGTAGATACGCAGTATTTT
clone_size: NA
d_call: TRBD1
v_call: TRBV4-1
j_call: TRBJ2-3

cdr3_aa: CASSLAGRDRVANEKLFF
cdr3_nt: TGTGCCAGCAGCTTAGCGGGACGAGACAGGGTTGCTAATGAAAAACTGTTTTTT
clone_size: NA
d_call: TRBD1
v_call: TRBV7-9
j_call: TRBJ1-4

cdr3_aa: CASSYSSRGTGNTIYF
cdr3_nt: TGTGCCAGCAGTTACTCGAGCCGAGGAACTGGAAACACCATATATTTT
clone_size: NA
d_call: NA
v_call: TRBV6-6
j_call: TRBJ1-3

cdr3_aa: CASSFLGQGDLTLYGYTF
cdr3_nt: TGTGCCAGCAGTTTTCTCGGACAGGGCGACCTAACCTTATATGGCTACACCTTC
clone_size: NA
d_call: TRBD1
v_call: TRBV28
j_call: TRBJ1-2

cdr3_aa: CATSRDLPSTGVETQYF
cdr3_nt: TGTGCCACCAGCAGAGATTTGCCGTCGACAGGGGTTGAGACCCAGTACTTC
clone_size: NA
d_call: TRBD1
v_call: TRBV15
j_call: TRBJ2-5

cdr3_aa: CASSESPQRRGTDTQYF
cdr3_nt: TGTGCCAGCAGTGAATCCCCCCAACGCAGGGGAACAGATACGCAGTATTTT
clone_size: NA
d_call: NA
v_call: TRBV2
j_call: TRBJ2-3

cdr3_aa: CASSQFRVGLPYEQYF
cdr3_nt: TGCGCCAGCAGTCAATTCAGGGTTGGATTGCCCTACGAGCAGTACTTC
clone_size: NA
d_call: NA
v_call: TRBV23-1
j_call: TRBJ2-7

cdr3_aa: CASSPTDSPLNYGYTF
cdr3_nt: TGTGCCAGCAGCCCGACGGACAGCCCGCTAAACTATGGCTACACCTTC
clone_size: NA
d_call: NA
v_call: TRBV7-6
j_call: TRBJ1-2

cdr3_aa: CASSERGGDRGDGYTF
cdr3_nt: TGTGCCAGCAGCGAGAGGGGGGGGGACAGGGGTGATGGCTACACCTTC
clone_size: NA
d_call: TRBD1
v_call: TRBV9
j_call: TRBJ1-2

cdr3_aa: CASSGDLRSYEQYF
cdr3_nt: TGCGCCAGTTCGGGGGACCTTAGGAGCTACGAGCAGTACTTC
clone_size: NA
d_call: NA
v_call: TRBV5-1
j_call: TRBJ2-7

cdr3_aa: CASSQGLAGSQFF
cdr3_nt: TGTGCCAGCAGTCAAGGACTAGCGGGAAGTCAGTTCTTC
clone_size: NA
d_call: TRBD2
v_call: TRBV6-6
j_call: TRBJ2-1

cdr3_aa: CASSRTGTGLRYTF
cdr3_nt: TGTGCCAGCAGCCGTACCGGGACAGGTCTTCGCTACACCTTC
clone_size: NA
d_call: TRBD1
v_call: TRBV5-4
j_call: TRBJ1-2

cdr3_aa: CASSSVDRVNTGELFF
cdr3_nt: TGTGCCAGCAGCTCAGTGGACAGGGTGAACACCGGGGAGCTGTTTTTT
clone_size: NA
d_call: TRBD1
v_call: TRBV7-8
j_call: TRBJ2-2

cdr3_aa: CASSRDRGYEQYF
cdr3_nt: TGTGCCAGTAGTAGGGACAGGGGTTACGAGCAGTACTTC
clone_size: NA
d_call: TRBD1
v_call: TRBV19
j_call: TRBJ2-7

cdr3_aa: CASGRFGGGRDTQYF
cdr3_nt: TGTGCCAGCGGCCGGTTTGGGGGGGGGAGAGATACGCAGTATTTT
clone_size: NA
d_call: TRBD2
v_call: TRBV2
j_call: TRBJ2-3

cdr3_aa: CASSRSRSYEQYF
cdr3_nt: TGCGCCAGCAGCAGATCACGGTCCTACGAGCAGTACTTC
clone_size: once
d_call: NA
v_call: TRBV5-1
j_call: TRBJ2-7

cdr3_aa: CASSAGQASTYEQYF
cdr3_nt: TGTGCCAGCAGCGCAGGACAGGCGTCAACCTACGAGCAGTACTTC
clone_size: NA
d_call: TRBD1
v_call: TRBV9
j_call: TRBJ2-7

cdr3_aa: CASRGQERHEQYF
cdr3_nt: TGTGCCAGCAGAGGACAAGAGCGCCACGAGCAGTACTTC
clone_size: NA
d_call: NA
v_call: TRBV25-1
j_call: TRBJ2-7

cdr3_aa: CASSPGLAGAKYEQYF
cdr3_nt: TGTGCCAGCAGTCCGGGACTAGCGGGAGCCAAGTACGAGCAGTACTTC
clone_size: NA
d_call: TRBD2
v_call: TRBV28
j_call: TRBJ2-7

cdr3_aa: CASSLSGGWTEAFF
cdr3_nt: TGTGCCAGCAGTTTATCCGGAGGATGGACTGAAGCTTTCTTT
clone_size: NA
d_call: NA
v_call: TRBV27
j_call: TRBJ1-1

cdr3_aa: CASSQVSGAEAFF
cdr3_nt: TGCGCCAGCAGCCAAGTTTCAGGGGCCGAAGCTTTCTTT
clone_size: NA
d_call: NA
v_call: TRBV4-1
j_call: TRBJ1-1

cdr3_aa: CASSSDREGSYTF
cdr3_nt: TGCGCCAGCAGCTCGGACAGGGAAGGGAGCTACACCTTC
clone_size: NA
d_call: TRBD1
v_call: TRBV5-1
j_call: TRBJ1-2

cdr3_aa: CASSLWLAGGHGELFF
cdr3_nt: TGTGCCAGCAGTTTATGGCTAGCGGGAGGCCACGGGGAGCTGTTTTTT
clone_size: NA
d_call: TRBD2
v_call: TRBV28
j_call: TRBJ2-2

cdr3_aa: CASSNSQDRSYTF
cdr3_nt: TGTGCCAGTAGTAACAGCCAGGACAGAAGCTACACCTTC
clone_size: once
d_call: NA
v_call: TRBV19
j_call: TRBJ1-2

cdr3_aa: CASGTSGRAIPFF
cdr3_nt: TGTGCCAGCGGGACTAGCGGGAGGGCCATTCCGTTCTTC
clone_size: NA
d_call: TRBD2
v_call: TRBV6-5
j_call: TRBJ2-1

cdr3_aa: CASALVAAYNEQFF
cdr3_nt: TGTGCCAGCGCTCTCGTGGCAGCCTACAATGAGCAGTTCTTC
clone_size: NA
d_call: NA
v_call: TRBV27
j_call: TRBJ2-1

cdr3_aa: CASSSTTGFYGYTF
cdr3_nt: TGTGCCAGCAGCTCTACCACAGGGTTCTATGGCTACACCTTC
clone_size: NA
d_call: NA
v_call: TRBV5-6
j_call: TRBJ1-2

cdr3_aa: CASSFESLKPYEQYF
cdr3_nt: TGTGCCAGCAGTTTCGAGAGCCTTAAACCCTACGAGCAGTACTTC
clone_size: NA
d_call: NA
v_call: TRBV28
j_call: TRBJ2-7

cdr3_aa: CSVPRGGFQETQYF
cdr3_nt: TGCAGCGTTCCTCGGGGGGGCTTCCAAGAGACCCAGTACTTC
clone_size: NA
d_call: TRBD2
v_call: TRBV29-1
j_call: TRBJ2-5

cdr3_aa: CASSPRGTEGYEQYF
cdr3_nt: TGTGCCAGCAGCCCACGGGGGACCGAGGGCTACGAGCAGTACTTC
clone_size: once
d_call: NA
v_call: TRBV11-3
j_call: TRBJ2-7

cdr3_aa: CASSLSGRLTSGDTYEQYF
cdr3_nt: TGTGCCAGCAGTTTATCCGGACGGTTGACTAGCGGCGACACCTACGAGCAGTACTTC
clone_size: NA
d_call: TRBD2
v_call: TRBV27
j_call: TRBJ2-7

cdr3_aa: CASSLGGLDEKLFF
cdr3_nt: TGTGCCAGCAGCTTAGGTGGGCTTGATGAAAAACTGTTTTTT
clone_size: NA
d_call: NA
v_call: TRBV11-3
j_call: TRBJ1-4

cdr3_aa: CASSLLAGESDTQYF
cdr3_nt: TGCGCCAGCAGCTTGCTAGCGGGGGAATCAGATACGCAGTATTTT
clone_size: NA
d_call: TRBD2
v_call: TRBV5-1
j_call: TRBJ2-3

cdr3_aa: CASSLPGTGDTGELFF
cdr3_nt: TGCGCCAGCAGCTTGCCCGGGACAGGGGACACCGGGGAGCTGTTTTTT
clone_size: NA
d_call: TRBD1
v_call: TRBV5-1
j_call: TRBJ2-2

cdr3_aa: CASSSQGLPSYEQYF
cdr3_nt: TGCGCCAGCAGTTCCCAGGGTTTACCATCCTACGAGCAGTACTTC
clone_size: NA
d_call: NA
v_call: TRBV5-1
j_call: TRBJ2-7

cdr3_aa: CASSLGRGETQYF
cdr3_nt: TGTGCCAGCAGCTTAGGCCGAGGAGAGACCCAGTACTTC
clone_size: NA
d_call: NA
v_call: TRBV5-6
j_call: TRBJ2-5

cdr3_aa: CASSFEVEQFF
cdr3_nt: TGCGCCAGCAGCTTTGAGGTGGAGCAGTTCTTC
clone_size: NA
d_call: NA
v_call: TRBV5-1
j_call: TRBJ2-1

cdr3_aa: CASSLVGGSYNEQFF
cdr3_nt: TGCGCCAGCAGCTTGGTGGGGGGGTCCTACAATGAGCAGTTCTTC
clone_size: NA
d_call: TRBD2
v_call: TRBV5-1
j_call: TRBJ2-1

cdr3_aa: CASSLEGVGYTF
cdr3_nt: TGCGCCAGCAGCTTAGAAGGGGTTGGCTACACCTTC
clone_size: NA
d_call: NA
v_call: TRBV5-1
j_call: TRBJ1-2

cdr3_aa: CASSSAGQGLAEAFF
cdr3_nt: TGTGCCAGCAGTTCTGCCGGGCAGGGGCTCGCTGAAGCTTTCTTT
clone_size: NA
d_call: NA
v_call: TRBV28
j_call: TRBJ1-1

cdr3_aa: CASRSSLYEQYF
cdr3_nt: TGTGCCAGCCGAAGTAGTCTCTACGAGCAGTACTTC
clone_size: NA
d_call: NA
v_call: TRBV27
j_call: TRBJ2-7

cdr3_aa: CASSGQVKMNTEAFF
cdr3_nt: TGTGCCAGCAGCGGACAGGTCAAAATGAACACTGAAGCTTTCTTT
clone_size: few
d_call: TRBD1
v_call: TRBV5-6
j_call: TRBJ1-1

cdr3_aa: CSAEGGAWMNTEAFF
cdr3_nt: TGCAGCGCCGAAGGGGGGGCGTGGATGAACACTGAAGCTTTCTTT
clone_size: NA
d_call: NA
v_call: TRBV29-1
j_call: TRBJ1-1

cdr3_aa: CASSFGTSGRGETQYF
cdr3_nt: TGTGCCAGCAGTTTTGGGACTAGCGGGAGAGGAGAGACCCAGTACTTC
clone_size: NA
d_call: TRBD2
v_call: TRBV7-9
j_call: TRBJ2-5

cdr3_aa: CASSDGQGGAGELFF
cdr3_nt: TGTGCCAGCAGTGACGGACAGGGAGGAGCCGGGGAGCTGTTTTTT
clone_size: NA
d_call: TRBD1
v_call: TRBV6-4
j_call: TRBJ2-2

cdr3_aa: CASSLTTGGTNEQFF
cdr3_nt: TGTGCCAGCAGCTTAACGACAGGGGGAACGAATGAGCAGTTCTTC
clone_size: once
d_call: TRBD1
v_call: TRBV7-6
j_call: TRBJ2-1

cdr3_aa: CASSIWSGDGTEAFF
cdr3_nt: TGTGCCAGTAGTATTTGGTCAGGGGACGGCACTGAAGCTTTCTTT
clone_size: NA
d_call: NA
v_call: TRBV19
j_call: TRBJ1-1

cdr3_aa: CASSPLRLPDTQYF
cdr3_nt: TGCGCCAGCAGCCCCCTGAGGCTCCCAGATACGCAGTATTTT
clone_size: NA
d_call: NA
v_call: TRBV5-1
j_call: TRBJ2-3

cdr3_aa: CASSLRTAMGTDTQYF
cdr3_nt: TGTGCCAGCTCACTTCGGACAGCCATGGGCACAGATACGCAGTATTTT
clone_size: NA
d_call: NA
v_call: TRBV18
j_call: TRBJ2-3

cdr3_aa: CASSSTGLAGLDEQFF
cdr3_nt: TGTGCCAGCAGTTCCACCGGACTAGCGGGGCTCGATGAGCAGTTCTTC
clone_size: NA
d_call: TRBD2
v_call: TRBV27
j_call: TRBJ2-1

cdr3_aa: CASKIGLAGSYEQYF
cdr3_nt: TGTGCCAGTAAAATTGGACTAGCGGGGAGTTACGAGCAGTACTTC
clone_size: few
d_call: TRBD2
v_call: TRBV19
j_call: TRBJ2-7

cdr3_aa: CASSPREGTSGSYEQYF
cdr3_nt: TGTGCCAGCTCACCACGTGAGGGGACTAGCGGCTCCTACGAGCAGTACTTC
clone_size: NA
d_call: TRBD2
v_call: TRBV18
j_call: TRBJ2-7

cdr3_aa: CASSSPGAGYGYTF
cdr3_nt: TGTGCCAGCAGTTCCCCGGGAGCGGGCTATGGCTACACCTTC
clone_size: NA
d_call: NA
v_call: TRBV5-8
j_call: TRBJ1-2

cdr3_aa: CASSVRGLGGETQYF
cdr3_nt: TGTGCCAGCAGCGTAAGGGGCCTCGGGGGAGAGACCCAGTACTTC
clone_size: NA
d_call: NA
v_call: TRBV9
j_call: TRBJ2-5

cdr3_aa: CASSEGPVMNTEAFF
cdr3_nt: TGTGCCAGCAGTGAAGGTCCGGTCATGAACACTGAAGCTTTCTTT
clone_size: NA
d_call: NA
v_call: TRBV6-1
j_call: TRBJ1-1